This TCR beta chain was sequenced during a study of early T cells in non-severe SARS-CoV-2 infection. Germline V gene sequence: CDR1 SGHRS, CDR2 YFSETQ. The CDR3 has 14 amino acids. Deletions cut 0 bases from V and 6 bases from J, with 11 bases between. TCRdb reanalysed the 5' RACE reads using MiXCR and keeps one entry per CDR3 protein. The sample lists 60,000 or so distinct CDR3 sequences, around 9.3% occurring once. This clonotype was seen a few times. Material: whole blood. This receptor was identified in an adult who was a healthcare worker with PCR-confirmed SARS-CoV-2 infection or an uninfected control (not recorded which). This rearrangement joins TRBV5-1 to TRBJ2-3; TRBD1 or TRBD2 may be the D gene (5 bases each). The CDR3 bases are TGCGCCAGCAGCTTGGGGGGGACCCGGGATACGCAGTATTTT. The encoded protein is CASSLGGTRDTQYF.